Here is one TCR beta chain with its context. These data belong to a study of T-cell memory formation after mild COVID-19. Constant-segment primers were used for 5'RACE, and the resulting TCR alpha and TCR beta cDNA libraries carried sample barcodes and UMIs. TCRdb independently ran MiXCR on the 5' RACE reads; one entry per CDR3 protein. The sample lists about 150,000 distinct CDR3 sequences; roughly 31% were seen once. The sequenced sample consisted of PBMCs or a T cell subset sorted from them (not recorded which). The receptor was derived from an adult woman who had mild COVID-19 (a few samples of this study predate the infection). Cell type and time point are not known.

The CDR3 region has the DNA TGTGCCAGCAGTGAAAAGGACAGGGGACTATGGATGTACACCGGGGAGCTGTTTTTT. Residues: CASSEKDRGLWMYTGELFF. The chain carries TRBV2 and TRBJ2-2; 9 bases fit TRBD1. This CDR3 spans 19 amino acids. Germline CDR1 reads SNHLY; CDR2 reads FYNNEI. The ends lost 2 bases at V and 3 bases at J; junction bases unmatched: 13.